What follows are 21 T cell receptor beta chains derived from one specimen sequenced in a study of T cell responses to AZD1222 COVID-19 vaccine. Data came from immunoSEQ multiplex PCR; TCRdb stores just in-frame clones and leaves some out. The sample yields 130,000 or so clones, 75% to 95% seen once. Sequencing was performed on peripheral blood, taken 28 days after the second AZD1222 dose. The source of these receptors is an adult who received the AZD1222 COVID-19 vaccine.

DNA of the CDR3: TGCAGCGCAGGGACAGCTAACTATGGCTACACCTTC. Its protein product is CSAGTANYGYTF. This rearrangement joins TRBV29-1 to TRBJ1-2, with 7 positions matching TRBD1. The germline V gene encodes CDR1 SQVTM and CDR2 ANQGSEA. The CDR3 spans 12 residues. Trimming removed 7 bases from V and 0 bases from J; junction bases left unmatched: 2.

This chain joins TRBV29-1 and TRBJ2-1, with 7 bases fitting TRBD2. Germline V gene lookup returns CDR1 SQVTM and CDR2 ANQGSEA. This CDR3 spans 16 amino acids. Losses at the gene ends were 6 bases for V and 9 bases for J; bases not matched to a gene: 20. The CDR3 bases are TGCAGCGTGGATTTCCCTGGAACGGGAGGATTGGGTGAGCAGTTCTTC. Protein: CSVDFPGTGGLGEQFF.

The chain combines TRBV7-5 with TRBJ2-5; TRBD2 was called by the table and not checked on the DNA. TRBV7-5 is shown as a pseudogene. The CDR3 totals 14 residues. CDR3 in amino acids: CARSFQISKETQYF. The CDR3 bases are TGTGCCAGAAGCTTTCAGATTAGCAAGGAGACCCAGTACTTC.

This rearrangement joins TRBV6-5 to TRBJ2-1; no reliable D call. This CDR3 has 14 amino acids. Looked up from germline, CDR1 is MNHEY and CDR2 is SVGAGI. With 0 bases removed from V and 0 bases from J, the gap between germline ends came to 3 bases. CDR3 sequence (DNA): TGTGCCAGCAGTTACTCGAACTCCTACAATGAGCAGTTCTTC. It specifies CASSYSNSYNEQFF.

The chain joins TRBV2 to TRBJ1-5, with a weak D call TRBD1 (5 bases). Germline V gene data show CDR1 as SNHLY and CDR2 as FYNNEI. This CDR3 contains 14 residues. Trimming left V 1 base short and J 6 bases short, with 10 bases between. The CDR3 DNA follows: TGTGCCAGCAGTGAAGTCCCCCAGGGTCAGCCCCAGCATTTT. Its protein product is CASSEVPQGQPQHF.

In nucleotides, the CDR3 is TGTGCCAGCAGCGCGAAGACAGCAACTAATGAAAAACTGTTTTTT. It specifies CASSAKTATNEKLFF. The V call is TRBV5-4, the J call TRBJ1-4, with TRBD1 as a possible D gene (5 bases). V gave up 4 bases and J gave up 0 bases, with 10 bases separating them. CDR1 is SGHNT and CDR2 is YYREEE in the germline V gene (reference sequence). The CDR3 contains 15 residues.

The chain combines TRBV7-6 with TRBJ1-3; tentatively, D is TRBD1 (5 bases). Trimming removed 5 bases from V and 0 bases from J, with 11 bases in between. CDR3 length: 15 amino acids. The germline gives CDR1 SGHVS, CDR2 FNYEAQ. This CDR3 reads CASSPGPSSGNTIYF. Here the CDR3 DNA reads TGTGCCAGCAGCCCGGGACCGTCCTCTGGAAACACCATATATTTT. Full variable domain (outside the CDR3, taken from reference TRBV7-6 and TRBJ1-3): GAGVSQSPRYKVTKRGQDVALRCDPISGHVSLYWYRQALGQGPEFLTYFNYEAQQDKSGLPNDRFSAERPEGSISTLTIQRTEQRDSAMYRCASSPGPSSGNTIYFGEGSWLTVV.

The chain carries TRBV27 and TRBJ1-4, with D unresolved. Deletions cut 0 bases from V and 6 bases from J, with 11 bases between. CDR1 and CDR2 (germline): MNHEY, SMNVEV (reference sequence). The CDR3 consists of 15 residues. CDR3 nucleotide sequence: TGTGCCAGCAGTTTATCCGGGCCATATCATGAAAAACTGTTTTTT. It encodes CASSLSGPYHEKLFF.

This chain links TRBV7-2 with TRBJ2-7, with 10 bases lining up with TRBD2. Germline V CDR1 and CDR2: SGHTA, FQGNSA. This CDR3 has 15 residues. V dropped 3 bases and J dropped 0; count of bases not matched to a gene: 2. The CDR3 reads CASSLTSGSSYEQYV. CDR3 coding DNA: TGTGCCAGCAGCTTGACTAGCGGGTCCTCCTACGAGCAGTACGTC.

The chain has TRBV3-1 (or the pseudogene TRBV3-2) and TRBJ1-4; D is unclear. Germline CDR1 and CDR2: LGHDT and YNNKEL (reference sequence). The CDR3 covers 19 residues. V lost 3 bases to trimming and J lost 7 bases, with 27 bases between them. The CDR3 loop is CASSQLSLLAKKGGEKLFF. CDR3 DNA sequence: TGTGCCAGCAGCCAGCTGAGCCTTCTGGCCAAAAAAGGAGGTGAAAAACTGTTTTTT.

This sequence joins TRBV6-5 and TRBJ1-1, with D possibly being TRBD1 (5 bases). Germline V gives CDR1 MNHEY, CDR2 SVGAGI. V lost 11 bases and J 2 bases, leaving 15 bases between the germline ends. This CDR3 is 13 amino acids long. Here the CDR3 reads CASALGVNTEAFF. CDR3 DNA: TGTGCCTCCGCATTGGGGGTTAACACTGAAGCTTTCTTT.

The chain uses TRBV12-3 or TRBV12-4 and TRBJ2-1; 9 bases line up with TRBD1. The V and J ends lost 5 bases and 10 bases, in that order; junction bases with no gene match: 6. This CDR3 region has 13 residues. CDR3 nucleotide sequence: TGTGCCAGCAGTCCCAGGACAGGGGCCGAGCAGTTCTTC. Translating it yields CASSPRTGAEQFF.

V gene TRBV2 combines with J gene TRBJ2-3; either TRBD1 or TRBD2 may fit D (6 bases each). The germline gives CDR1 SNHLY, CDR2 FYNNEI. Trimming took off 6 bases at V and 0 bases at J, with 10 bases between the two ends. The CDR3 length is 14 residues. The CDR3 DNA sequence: TGTGCCAGCAGGGGGGGCCGGAGCACAGATACGCAGTATTTT. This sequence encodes CASRGGRSTDTQYF.

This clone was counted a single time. CDR3 region: CASSSNRQGYNQPQHF. CDR3 nucleotide sequence: TGTGCCAGCAGTTCGAACCGACAGGGGTACAATCAGCCCCAGCATTTT. The gene calls are TRBV2 and TRBJ1-5; 8 nucleotides align to TRBD1. Germline V lookup: CDR1 SNHLY, CDR2 FYNNEI. V lost 5 bases, J lost 3 bases, and 9 bases stayed unmatched. This CDR3 region has 16 residues.

CDR3 in amino acids: CASSISGRKTGELFF. The CDR3 DNA follows: TGTGCCAGCAGTATTAGCGGGAGGAAGACCGGGGAGCTGTTTTTT. This chain connects TRBV2 to TRBJ2-2; 10 nucleotides align to TRBD2. Looked up from germline, CDR1 is SNHLY and CDR2 is FYNNEI. The ends lost 5 bases at V and 5 bases at J; junction bases unmatched: 5. This CDR3 comprises 15 residues.

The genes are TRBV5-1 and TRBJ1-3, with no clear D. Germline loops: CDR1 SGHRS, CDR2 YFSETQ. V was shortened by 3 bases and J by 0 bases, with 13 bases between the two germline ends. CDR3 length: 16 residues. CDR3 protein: CASSYGGFSSGNTIYF. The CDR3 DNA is TGCGCCAGCAGCTATGGAGGCTTTAGCTCTGGAAACACCATATATTTT.

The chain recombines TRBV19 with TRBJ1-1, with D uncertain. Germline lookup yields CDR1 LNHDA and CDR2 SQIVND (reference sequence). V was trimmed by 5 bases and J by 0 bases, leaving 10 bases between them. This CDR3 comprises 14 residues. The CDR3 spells CASSLLKVNTEAFF. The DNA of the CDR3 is TGTGCCAGTAGTTTACTTAAAGTGAACACTGAAGCTTTCTTT.

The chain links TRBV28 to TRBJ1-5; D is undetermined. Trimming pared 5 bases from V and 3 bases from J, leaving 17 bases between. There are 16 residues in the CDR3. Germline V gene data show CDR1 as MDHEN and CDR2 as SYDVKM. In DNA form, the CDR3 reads TGTGCCAGCAGTCCCTCGGGCTACAGAAACAATCAGCCCCAGCATTTT. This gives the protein CASSPSGYRNNQPQHF.

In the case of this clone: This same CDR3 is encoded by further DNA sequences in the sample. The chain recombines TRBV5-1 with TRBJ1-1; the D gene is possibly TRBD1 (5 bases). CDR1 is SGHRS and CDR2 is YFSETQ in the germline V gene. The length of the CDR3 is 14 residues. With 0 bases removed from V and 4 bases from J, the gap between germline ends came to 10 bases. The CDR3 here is CASSLAGLGTEAFF. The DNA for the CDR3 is TGCGCCAGCAGCTTGGCAGGGCTAGGCACTGAAGCTTTCTTT.

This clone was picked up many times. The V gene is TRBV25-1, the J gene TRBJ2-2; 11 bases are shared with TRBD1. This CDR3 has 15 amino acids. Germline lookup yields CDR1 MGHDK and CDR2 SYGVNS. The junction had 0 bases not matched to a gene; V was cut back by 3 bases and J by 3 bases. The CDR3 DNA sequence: TGTGCCAGCAGTGAGGGACAGGGGGACACCGGGGAGCTGTTTTTT. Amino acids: CASSEGQGDTGELFF. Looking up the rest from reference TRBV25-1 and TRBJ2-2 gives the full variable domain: EADIYQTPRYLVIGTGKKITLECSQTMGHDKMYWYQQDPGMELHLIHYSYGVNSTEKGDLSSESTVSRIRTEHFPLTLESARPSHTSQYLCASSEGQGDTGELFFGEGSRLTVL.

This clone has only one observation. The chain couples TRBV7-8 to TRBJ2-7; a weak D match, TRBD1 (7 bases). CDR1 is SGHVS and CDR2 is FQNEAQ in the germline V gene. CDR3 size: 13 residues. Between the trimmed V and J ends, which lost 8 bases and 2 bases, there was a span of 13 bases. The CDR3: CASGGTAAYEQYF. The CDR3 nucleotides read TGTGCCAGCGGCGGGACAGCAGCCTACGAGCAGTACTTC.